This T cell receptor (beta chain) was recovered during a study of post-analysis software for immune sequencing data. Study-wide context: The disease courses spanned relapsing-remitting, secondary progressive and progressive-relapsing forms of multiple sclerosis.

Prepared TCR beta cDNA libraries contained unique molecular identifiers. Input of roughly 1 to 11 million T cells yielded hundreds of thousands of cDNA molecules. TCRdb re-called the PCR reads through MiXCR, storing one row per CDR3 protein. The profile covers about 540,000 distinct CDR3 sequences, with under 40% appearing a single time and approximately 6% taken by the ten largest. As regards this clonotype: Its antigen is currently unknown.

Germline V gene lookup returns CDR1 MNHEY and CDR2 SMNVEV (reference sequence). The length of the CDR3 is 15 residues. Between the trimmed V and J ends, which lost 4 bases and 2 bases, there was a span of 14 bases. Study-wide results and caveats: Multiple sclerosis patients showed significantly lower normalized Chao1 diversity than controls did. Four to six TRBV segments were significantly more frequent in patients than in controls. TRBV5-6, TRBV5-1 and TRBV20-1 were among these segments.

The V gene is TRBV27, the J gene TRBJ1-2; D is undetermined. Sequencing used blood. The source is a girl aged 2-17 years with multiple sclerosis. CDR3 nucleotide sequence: TGTGCCAGCAGTTCAATCCCGCGGGCGAACTATGGCTACACCTTC. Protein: CASSSIPRANYGYTF.